These 29 T cell receptor beta chains were all obtained from the same sample, sequenced in a study of blood T cell repertoires in COVID-19. The assay was immunoSEQ multiplex PCR, and TCRdb's table has in-frame clones only and misses some. The table shows 200,000 to 250,000 clones, with roughly four fifths occurring only once. The sample comprised PBMCs or T cells enriched from blood (not recorded which). The receptor set was obtained from a woman in her forties with acute COVID-19.

The CDR3 protein is CASSQTPGGQDYGYTF. The CDR3 DNA sequence: TGTGCCAGCAGCCAAACCCCGGGGGGTCAGGACTATGGCTACACCTTC. V gene TRBV3-1 (or the pseudogene TRBV3-2) combines with J gene TRBJ1-2, with a weak D call TRBD1 (5 bases). Germline V gene sequence: CDR1 LGHDT, CDR2 YNNKEL (reference sequence). The V gene lost 2 bases and the J gene lost 3 bases, with 16 bases spanning the gap. The CDR3 is 16 amino acids.

The chain recombines TRBV7-2 with TRBJ1-6; D may be TRBD1 (5 bases). From germline, CDR1 is SGHTA and CDR2 FQGNSA. V shed 4 bases and J shed 2 bases, with 15 bases lying between them. The CDR3 is 17 amino acids. The CDR3 region has the DNA TGTGCCAGCAGCTGGGGGGGAGCCCGGGCCTATAATTCACCCCTCCACTTT. Translating it yields CASSWGGARAYNSPLHF.

This sequence joins TRBV9 and TRBJ2-5; perhaps TRBD2 as D (7 bases). The CDR3 is 14 amino acids. Trimming shortened V by 6 bases and J by 5 bases, and 17 bases separated the two germline ends. Germline CDR1 reads SGDLS; CDR2 reads YYNGEE. CDR3 DNA sequence: TGTGCCAGCACCCTGGGAGGGGGTAGGGAGACCCAGTACTTC. Its translation: CASTLGGGRETQYF.

The V call is TRBV5-5, the J call TRBJ1-1; no reliable D call. Trimming left V 0 bases short and J 3 bases short, with 9 bases between. In germline, CDR1 is SGHKS, CDR2 YYEKEE (reference sequence). The CDR3 sequence is 14 residues long. Written as DNA, the CDR3 is TGTGCCAGCAGCTTGGGGACTTTACACACTGAAGCTTTCTTT. Translating it yields CASSLGTLHTEAFF.

The rearrangement links TRBV11-1 to TRBJ2-5; D possibly corresponds to TRBD1 (6 bases). The V gene lost 5 bases and the J gene lost 1 base, with 11 bases spanning the gap. This CDR3 is 14 amino acids long. Germline assignment: CDR1 SGHAT and CDR2 FQDESV (reference sequence). The CDR3 reads CASSRGQSQETQYF. CDR3 nucleotides: TGTGCCAGCAGCCGTGGACAGAGCCAAGAGACCCAGTACTTC.

The J gene is TRBJ2-7, the V gene TRBV5-1; possibly TRBD2 for D (6 bases). Trimming shortened V by 3 bases and J by 5 bases, and 15 bases separated the two germline ends. Germline CDR1 SGHRS, CDR2 YFSETQ. CDR3 length: 14 residues. This CDR3 reads CASSSGGTLDEQYF. CDR3 sequence (DNA): TGCGCCAGCAGCTCGGGTGGGACTTTGGACGAGCAGTACTTC.

This clone was detected once. J is TRBJ1-5 and V is TRBV24-1; 9 bases are a match to TRBD1. Germline CDR1 reads KGHDR; CDR2 reads SFDVKD. Unmatched junction bases numbered 15, after V lost 9 bases and J lost 1 base. The CDR3 spans 18 residues. CDR3 sequence (DNA): TGTGCCACCGAACGACAGGGGGAAGCAATCGGAAGCAATCAGCCCCAGCATTTT. Translated, it gives CATERQGEAIGSNQPQHF.

The rearrangement uses TRBV6-5 and TRBJ1-2; D call uncertain. Germline CDR1 is MNHEY and CDR2 is SVGAGI. This CDR3 has 14 residues. Trimming shortened V by 1 base and J by 2 bases, and 8 bases separated the two germline ends. The CDR3 is CASSYFGGNYGYTF. In nucleotides, the CDR3 is TGTGCCAGCAGTTACTTCGGCGGGAACTATGGCTACACCTTC.

The CDR3 sequence is CASSLASGYNEQFF. The CDR3 nucleotides are TGTGCCAGCAGCTTAGCTAGCGGCTACAATGAGCAGTTCTTC. The genes are TRBV11-3 and TRBJ2-1; 7 positions match TRBD2. CDR3 length: 14 amino acids. V shed 1 base and J 3 bases; nucleotides not matched to a gene: 0. Germline CDR1 and CDR2: SGHNT and YENEEA.

The chain carries TRBV6-1 and TRBJ2-5, with 12 bases identical to TRBD2. This CDR3 comprises 16 residues. From germline, CDR1 is MNHNS and CDR2 SASEGT. Trimming cost V 4 bases and J 2 bases; bases outside gene matches: 5. The CDR3 DNA sequence: TGTGCCAGCAGTGCCCTAGCGGGAGGGGGACAAGAGACCCAGTACTTC. Encoded protein: CASSALAGGGQETQYF.

The V call is TRBV2, the J call TRBJ1-4; 7 bases match TRBD1. The CDR3 has 14 residues. J was trimmed by 6 bases and V by 6 bases; bases with no gene match: 7. The germline V gene encodes CDR1 SNHLY and CDR2 FYNNEI. CDR3 in DNA: TGTGCCAGCAGATCCGGGACAGCATATGAAAAACTGTTTTTT. Protein: CASRSGTAYEKLFF.

The chain is built from TRBV2 and TRBJ1-5, with D unclear. This CDR3 comprises 16 residues. The V and J ends lost 7 bases and 2 bases respectively, with 18 bases between them. Germline loops: CDR1 SNHLY, CDR2 FYNNEI. DNA of the CDR3: TGTGCCAGCACCCCGGGTGAGGGAAGGGGCAATCAGCCCCAGCATTTT. Protein product: CASTPGEGRGNQPQHF.

The chain has TRBV6-6 and TRBJ1-1; 8 bases map to TRBD1. Per germline, CDR1 MNHNY and CDR2 SVGAGI (reference sequence). The CDR3 is made up of 13 amino acids. J gave up 4 bases and V 6 bases, and 4 bases lay outside the gene matches. CDR3 sequence reads: CASRADRATEAFF. CDR3 DNA sequence: TGTGCCAGCAGGGCGGACAGGGCCACTGAAGCTTTCTTT.

The rearrangement uses TRBV6-5 and TRBJ2-5; TRBD2 might be the D (5 bases). Germline lookup yields CDR1 MNHEY and CDR2 SVGAGI. This CDR3 is built from 12 residues. Trimming removed 6 bases from V and 5 bases from J, with 10 bases in between. CDR3 residues: CASRQSGETQYF. CDR3 bases: TGTGCCAGCAGACAGTCGGGGGAGACCCAGTACTTC.

This clone was found a few times. The V and J genes are TRBV15 and TRBJ2-2, with TRBD1 matching 8 bases. Germline assignment: CDR1 LNHNV and CDR2 YYDKDF (reference sequence). There are 17 residues in the CDR3. J was trimmed by 5 bases and V by 4 bases; bases with no gene match: 12. As DNA, the CDR3 is TGTGCCACCAGCAAGGACAGGGCCCTAGCGAGAACCGGGGAGCTGTTTTTT. Amino acid sequence: CATSKDRALARTGELFF. Full variable domain (missing parts from reference TRBV15 and TRBJ2-2): DAMVIQNPRYQVTQFGKPVTLSCSQTLNHNVMYWYQQKSSQAPKLLFHYYDKDFNNEADTPDNFQSRRPNTSFCFLDIRSPGLGDTAMYLCATSKDRALARTGELFFGEGSRLTVL.

V and J are TRBV19 and TRBJ2-3, with D uncertain. V was pared by 1 base and J by 7 bases, with 9 bases between. CDR1 and CDR2 from the germline V gene are LNHDA and SQIVND (reference sequence). CDR3 size: 13 residues. The CDR3 here is CASSIGAQNTQYF. CDR3 sequence (DNA): TGTGCCAGTAGTATAGGGGCTCAGAATACGCAGTATTTT. Drawing the rest from reference TRBV19 and TRBJ2-3, the complete variable domain is DGGITQSPKYLFRKEGQNVTLSCEQNLNHDAMYWYRQDPGQGLRLIYYSQIVNDFQKGDIAEGYSVSREKKESFPLTVTSAQKNPTAFYLCASSIGAQNTQYFGPGTRLTVL.

The genes are TRBV2 and TRBJ1-5; D perhaps matches TRBD1 (5 bases). Germline V CDR1 and CDR2: SNHLY, FYNNEI. The CDR3 spans 13 residues. Trimming took off 6 bases at V and 6 bases at J, with 12 bases between the two ends. This CDR3 is CASRRAGSQPQHF. CDR3 nucleotide sequence: TGTGCCAGCAGGCGAGCAGGGTCTCAGCCCCAGCATTTT.

J is TRBJ2-3 and V is TRBV19, with 7 bases fitting TRBD1. This CDR3 has 16 amino acids. CDR1 and CDR2 (germline): LNHDA, SQIVND (reference sequence). V shed 3 bases and J 4 bases; nucleotides not matched to a gene: 10. CDR3 in amino acids: CASSILRQGGADTQYF. In DNA, the CDR3 is TGTGCCAGTAGTATTCTTCGACAGGGTGGCGCAGATACGCAGTATTTT.

The DNA for the CDR3 is TGTGCCAGCTCACTCACTCCCCCGGGACAGGGGTCCACCGGGGAGCTGTTTTTT. Translation gives CASSLTPPGQGSTGELFF. This rearrangement joins TRBV18 to TRBJ2-2; 10 bases agree with TRBD1. CDR3 size: 18 residues. V lost 4 bases, J lost 4 bases, and 12 bases stayed unmatched. Germline V CDR1 and CDR2: KGHSH, LQKENI. Supplemented by reference TRBV18 and TRBJ2-2, the full variable domain reads NAGVMQNPRHLVRRRGQEARLRCSPMKGHSHVYWYRQLPEEGLKFMVYLQKENIIDESGMPKERFSAEFPKEGPSILRIQQVVRGDSAAYFCASSLTPPGQGSTGELFFGEGSRLTVL.

This chain links TRBV3-1 (or the pseudogene TRBV3-2) with TRBJ1-2, with D unclear. CDR3 length: 13 residues. CDR1 and CDR2 (germline): LGHDT, YNNKEL (reference sequence). Trimming cost V 2 bases and J 4 bases, with 8 bases left between them. The CDR3, as DNA: TGTGCCAGCAGCCAACAGGCAAGCTATGGCTACACCTTC. Translated, it gives CASSQQASYGYTF.

This chain links TRBV18 with TRBJ1-2, with a tentative D call TRBD1 (6 bases). V was trimmed by 8 bases and J by 4 bases, leaving 20 bases between them. The CDR3 spans 15 residues. Germline V lookup: CDR1 KGHSH, CDR2 LQKENI. The CDR3 bases are TGTGCCAGCCAACCTGCGGGGGGCATGGGCTATGGCTACACCTTC. Translating gives CASQPAGGMGYGYTF.

The chain employs TRBV2 and TRBJ2-7; 7 bases are a match to TRBD1. The CDR3 has 12 amino acids. Germline-derived CDR1 and CDR2 are SNHLY and FYNNEI. Trimming at V came to 10 bases and at J to 3 bases, leaving 6 bases not matched to a gene. In DNA form, the CDR3 reads TGTGCCACGACAGGGAACCGCTACGAGCAGTACTTC. Its protein is CATTGNRYEQYF.

The chain joins TRBV4-1 to TRBJ1-5; D remains ambiguous. This CDR3 is built from 13 residues. V gave up 0 bases and J gave up 6 bases, with 6 bases separating them. Germline V gene lookup returns CDR1 MGHRA and CDR2 YSYEKL. CDR3 sequence (DNA): TGCGCCAGCAGCCAAGATGTCGGTCAGCCCCAGCATTTT. Translation gives CASSQDVGQPQHF.

The V call is TRBV4-1, the J call TRBJ2-3, with D possibly being TRBD2 (5 bases). Germline assignment: CDR1 MGHRA and CDR2 YSYEKL. The V and J ends lost 2 bases and 3 bases respectively, with 15 bases between them. There are 16 residues in the CDR3. Written as DNA, the CDR3 is TGCGCCAGCAGCCAAAGGCGAGACGGGGTGACAGATACGCAGTATTTT. The encoded protein is CASSQRRDGVTDTQYF.

The genes are TRBV19 and TRBJ2-1, with D tentatively TRBD2 (5 bases). This CDR3 comprises 16 residues. V shed 3 bases and J shed 4 bases, with 16 bases lying between them. CDR1 and CDR2 from the germline V gene are LNHDA and SQIVND (reference sequence). The CDR3 loop is CASSMEARLTYNEQFF. Written as DNA, the CDR3 is TGTGCCAGTAGTATGGAGGCCAGGCTGACATACAATGAGCAGTTCTTC.

The CDR3 sequence: CASSRQGALDEKLFF. The CDR3 nucleotides are TGCGCCAGCAGCCGACAGGGGGCGTTGGATGAAAAACTGTTTTTT. This chain uses TRBV5-1 with TRBJ1-4; 10 bases line up with TRBD1. Per germline, CDR1 SGHRS and CDR2 YFSETQ. With V trimmed by 4 bases and J by 6 bases, 6 bases remained unmatched. The CDR3 runs to 15 residues.

The V and J genes are TRBV27 and TRBJ2-7; maybe TRBD1 (5 bases). The CDR3 is made up of 16 amino acids. Germline lookup yields CDR1 MNHEY and CDR2 SMNVEV (reference sequence). V lost 4 bases and J lost 0, with 16 bases in between. In nucleotides, the CDR3 is TGTGCCAGCAGTTCTACCTTCGACGGACACTCCTACGAGCAGTACTTC. It codes for CASSSTFDGHSYEQYF.

This clone was detected many times. The DNA for the CDR3 is TGTGCCACCAGTGATCTACCCCGAGTAGCGGCGGGCACAGATACGCAGTATTTT. Translated, it gives CATSDLPRVAAGTDTQYF. This chain uses TRBV24-1 with TRBJ2-3, with D perhaps TRBD2 (6 bases). V dropped 3 bases and J dropped 1 base, with 19 bases sitting between them. CDR3 length: 18 amino acids. Germline-derived CDR1 and CDR2 are KGHDR and SFDVKD.

CDR3 sequence reads: CATSSSGSYYNEQFF. CDR3 nucleotide sequence: TGTGCCACCAGTTCTAGCGGGAGTTACTACAATGAGCAGTTCTTC. The V and J genes are TRBV24-1 and TRBJ2-1; 10 positions match TRBD2. With 6 bases clipped from V and 3 bases from J, the junction kept 4 bases outside the gene matches. The CDR3 length is 15 residues. Germline assignment: CDR1 KGHDR and CDR2 SFDVKD.